The clone carrying this T cell receptor beta chain was observed a few times. Its antigen remains unidentified. The second PCR ran roughly 6 to 12 cycles with a sample-barcoded 5' primer and J-beta primers. TCRdb passed the 5' RACE reads through MiXCR, listing each CDR3 protein once. The sample yields about 840,000 distinct CDR3 sequences, 25% to 30% seen once. Germline V gene sequence: CDR1 DFQATT, CDR2 SNEGSKA (reference sequence). Germline trimming cut 0 bases from V and 1 base from J; bases unmatched to any gene: 8. This CDR3 has 17 residues. These data come from a study of blood T cells in healthy people across ages. Points from the study as a whole: More naive CD4+ cells and higher diversity were found in long-lived than in aged donors. Not knowing donor CMV status may have confounded expanded clonotype changes.

The same sample was also studied in work on T cells of mothers and their children. That source reports: During the second PCR, the M1S primer introduced sample barcodes along with 2-4 random nucleotides.

The chain combines TRBV20-1 with TRBJ1-2; 10 bases are a match to TRBD1. Input material: blood. The source of this sequence is a woman in her thirties or forties in good health. This chain's CDR3 is CSARDGTGALHNYGYTF. CDR3 DNA: TGCAGTGCTAGAGATGGGACAGGGGCGTTACATAACTATGGCTACACCTTC.